This TCR beta chain was identified during a study of T cells in Graves' hyperthyroidism and ophthalmopathy. The trim removed 5 bases at V and 6 bases at J, leaving 6 bases unmatched. CDR1 is SGHVS, CDR2 FQNEAQ, per germline. CDR3 size: 13 residues. The TCR beta CDR3 regions underwent amplification using RNA transcripts as the source. Researchers ran a first-round RT-PCR on the TCR CDR3 using the HTBI primer set. A single record per CDR3 protein comes from TCRdb applying MiXCR to the multiplex PCR reads. The sample consists of approximately 430,000 distinct CDR3 sequences, roughly 14% of them appearing once. This clonotype was counted at least ten times. No antigen is known for it. Findings and limits, study-wide: Blood samples included most of the expanded thyroid clonotypes exceeding 0.001.

The TCR comes from a man aged 18 to 30 with Graves' ophthalmopathy. This chain connects TRBV7-8 to TRBJ2-7; 8 positions match TRBD2. Sequencing was carried out using blood. CDR3 in DNA: TGTGCCAGCAGCAACGGGGGGGTCTTCGAGCAGTACTTC. This codes for CASSNGGVFEQYF.